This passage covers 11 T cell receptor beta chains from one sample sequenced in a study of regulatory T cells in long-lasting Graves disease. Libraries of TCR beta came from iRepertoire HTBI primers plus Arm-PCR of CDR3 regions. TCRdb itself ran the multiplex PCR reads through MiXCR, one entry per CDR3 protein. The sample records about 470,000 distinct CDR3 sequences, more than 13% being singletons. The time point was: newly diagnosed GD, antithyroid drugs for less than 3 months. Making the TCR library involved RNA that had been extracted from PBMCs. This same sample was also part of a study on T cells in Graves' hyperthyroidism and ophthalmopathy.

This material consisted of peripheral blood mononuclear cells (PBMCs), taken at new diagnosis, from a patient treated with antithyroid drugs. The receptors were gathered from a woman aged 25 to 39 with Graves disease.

The CDR3 region has the DNA TGTGCCGGAACCCGGGATCGGGGGTCCTACAATGAGCAGTTCTTC. Translation gives CAGTRDRGSYNEQFF. This chain uses TRBV2 with TRBJ2-1; maybe TRBD2 (6 bases). Trimming shortened V by 11 bases and J by 1 base, and 18 bases separated the two germline ends. Germline CDR1 and CDR2: SNHLY and FYNNEI. CDR3 length: 15 residues.

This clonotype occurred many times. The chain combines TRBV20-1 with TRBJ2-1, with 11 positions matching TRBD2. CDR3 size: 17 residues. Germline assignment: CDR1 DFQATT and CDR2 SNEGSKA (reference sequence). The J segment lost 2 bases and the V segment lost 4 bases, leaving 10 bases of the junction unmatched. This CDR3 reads CSATPLAGGPPYNEQFF. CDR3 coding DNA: TGCAGTGCTACACCCTTAGCGGGAGGGCCCCCCTACAATGAGCAGTTCTTC.

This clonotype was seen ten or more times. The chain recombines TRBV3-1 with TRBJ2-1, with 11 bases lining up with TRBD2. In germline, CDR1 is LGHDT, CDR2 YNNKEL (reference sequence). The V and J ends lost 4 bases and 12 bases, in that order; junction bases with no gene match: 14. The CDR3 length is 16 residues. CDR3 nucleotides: TGTGCCAGCAGCCCCCCCGGGACTAGCGGTCTCTTTGGGCAGTTCTTC. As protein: CASSPPGTSGLFGQFF.

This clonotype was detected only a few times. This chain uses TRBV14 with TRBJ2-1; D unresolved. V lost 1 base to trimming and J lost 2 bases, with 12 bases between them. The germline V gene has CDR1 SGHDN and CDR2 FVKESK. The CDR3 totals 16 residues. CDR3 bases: TGTGCCAGCAGCCAAGGGGCCTTACCTACCTACAATGAGCAGTTCTTC. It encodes CASSQGALPTYNEQFF.

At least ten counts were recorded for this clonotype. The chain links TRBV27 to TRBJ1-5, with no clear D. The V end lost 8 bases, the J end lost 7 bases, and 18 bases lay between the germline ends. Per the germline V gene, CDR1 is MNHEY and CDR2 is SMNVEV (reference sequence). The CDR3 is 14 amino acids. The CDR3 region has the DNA TGTGCCAGCTCTATCTCGGTGGGTGGACAGCCCCAGCATTTT. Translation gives CASSISVGGQPQHF.

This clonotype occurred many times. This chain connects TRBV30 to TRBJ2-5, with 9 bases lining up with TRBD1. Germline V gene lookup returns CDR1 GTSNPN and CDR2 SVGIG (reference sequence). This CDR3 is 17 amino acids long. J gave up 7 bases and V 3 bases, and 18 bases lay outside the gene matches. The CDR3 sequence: CAWSVFRVGTGNWTQYF. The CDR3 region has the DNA TGTGCCTGGAGCGTCTTCCGAGTTGGGACAGGGAATTGGACCCAGTACTTC.

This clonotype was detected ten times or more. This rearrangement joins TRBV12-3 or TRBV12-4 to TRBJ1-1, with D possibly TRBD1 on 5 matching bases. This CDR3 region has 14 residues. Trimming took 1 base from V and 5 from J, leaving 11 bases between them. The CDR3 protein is CASSLGGAGTEAFF. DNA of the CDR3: TGTGCCAGCAGTTTAGGTGGGGCCGGGACTGAAGCTTTCTTT.

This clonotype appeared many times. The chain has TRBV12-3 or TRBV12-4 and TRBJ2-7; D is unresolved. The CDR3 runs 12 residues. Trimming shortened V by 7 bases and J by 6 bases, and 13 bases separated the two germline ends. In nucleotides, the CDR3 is TGTGCCAGCACCTCCGGGTGGGGCGAGCAGTACTTC. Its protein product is CASTSGWGEQYF.

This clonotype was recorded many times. The CDR3 sequence is CASAPRGAFSYEQYF. Here the CDR3 DNA reads TGTGCCAGCGCGCCTAGGGGCGCGTTCTCCTACGAGCAGTACTTC. The chain joins TRBV3-1 to TRBJ2-7; possibly TRBD1 for D (5 bases). This CDR3 spans 15 amino acids. V dropped 8 bases and J dropped 0 bases, with 17 bases sitting between them. Germline values: CDR1 LGHDT, CDR2 YNNKEL (reference sequence).

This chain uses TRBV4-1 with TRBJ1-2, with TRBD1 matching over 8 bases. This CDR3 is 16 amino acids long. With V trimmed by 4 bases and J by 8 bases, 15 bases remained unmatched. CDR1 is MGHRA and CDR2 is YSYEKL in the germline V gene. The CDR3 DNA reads TGCGCCAGCAGCCTCAGACCGCGGGACAGGTCGGGCGGCTACACCTTC. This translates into CASSLRPRDRSGGYTF.

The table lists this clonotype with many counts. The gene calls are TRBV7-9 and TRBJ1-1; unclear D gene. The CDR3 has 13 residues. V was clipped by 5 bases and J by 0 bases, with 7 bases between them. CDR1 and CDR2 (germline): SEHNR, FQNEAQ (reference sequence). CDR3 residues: CASSVIMNTEAFF. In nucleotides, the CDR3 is TGTGCCAGCAGCGTCATAATGAACACTGAAGCTTTCTTT.